This T cell receptor (beta chain) derives from a study of human T cells and chemical hapten exposure. Study-level information: An area of 2 cm by more than 1.5 cm on upper inner arm skin received 2% DPC for sensitization. DPC at 0.01% went onto the upper back in patch tests, read at 6 days.

The study, taken as a whole, reports: The count of PT1 expanded TCRs correlated positively with patch test score.

Noted time point: patch test 2, 6 weeks after DPC sensitization. Sample treatment: therapeutic diphenylcyclopropenone sensitization with weekly scalp DPC. Individual cDNA molecules each carried unique molecular identifiers attached by the library. Using its own MiXCR run on the RACE reads, TCRdb lists one record per CDR3 protein. The table has around 75,000 distinct CDR3 sequences, 10% to 13% seen once. Turning to this clonotype: The target antigen is unknown.

The origin of this receptor is a woman between 50 and 59 years old with alopecia areata. Some clones in this sample may be carry-over from other donors' samples. The sequencing here drew on whole blood, taken in connection with sensitization to the hapten diphenylcyclopropenone (DPC).

The CDR3 nucleotides read TGTGCCAGCAGCGGGGGGACAGGGGTTATGAACACTGAAGCTTTCTTT. It encodes CASSGGTGVMNTEAFF. The rearrangement joins TRBV9 to TRBJ1-1; 10 nucleotides line up with TRBD1. The ends lost 3 bases at V and 0 bases at J; junction bases unmatched: 5. The germline V gene has CDR1 SGDLS and CDR2 YYNGEE. The CDR3 totals 16 residues.